This TCR beta chain was captured in a study of cytomegalovirus exposure and HLA in healthy donors (dated by TCRdb to 2017 to 2019). For the wider study: According to an earlier analysis of 587 of the donors, 150 million to 200 million T cells yielded some 110 million unique TCR beta sequences and approximately 300 Gb of sequence data. Roughly 5 DR-DQ haplotypes were treated as single units for association and clustering because of strong linkage in the cohort. The study used immunosequencing to profile the T cell repertoires of more than 650 subjects and linked those repertoires to cytomegalovirus serostatus. The study aimed to test whether cataloging public T cell receptors could reveal signatures of past pathogen exposure. An earlier analysis of approximately 640 of the donors applied high-throughput TCR beta sequencing to assess whether each TCR beta V gene segment acted as functional or pseudogenic. Every repertoire in the discovery cohort had been generated on one and the same sequencing platform. Donor age, sex, ethnicity and CMV serostatus were collected together with the repertoire data. Of the approximately 400 genotyped donors, over 80% were placed in the genetic ancestry cluster associated with self-reported Caucasian donors. HLA typing covered class I and class II loci at four-digit resolution. In a later analysis, previously published TCR beta repertoires from about 670 donors were re-analyzed and high-resolution HLA genotyping was added so that TCR occurrence patterns could be studied. A later genetic analysis used genome-wide SNP genotypes for about three fifths of the 666 donors, treating that subset as a discovery cohort. Roughly 320 gigabases of sequencing data and around 80 million unique TCR sequences made up an early release that covered around 640 HLA-typed donors. In addition to the first cohort of 666 subjects, a separate validation cohort of 120 different subjects was used. In the later analysis, no new phenotypic data were used to find candidate immune exposures; instead, reliance was placed on TCR beta sequences and their occurrence across donors. To predict cytomegalovirus infection status, the study brought together high-throughput TCR immunosequencing, statistical association of individual TCRs with disease status, and machine learning. Across around 400 genotyped donors of the cohort, an average of roughly 250,000 unique TCR beta nucleotide sequences per donor were sequenced, and approximately 17% of those sequences were non-productive. Typing coverage varied by locus: roughly 620-640 donors for A, B, C, DRB1 and DQB1; under 550 for DQA1; approximately 570 for DPA1; 400 to 480 for DPB1.

On the study overall, not on this receptor specifically: According to the authors, the approach could potentially be generalized to other disease states and immunological phenotypes. Three of the identified cytomegalovirus-associated TCR beta chains were confirmed in vitro to be specific for cytomegalovirus antigens. According to a later analysis, most CMV-associated TCR beta chains appeared to be HLA-restricted, and the HLA associations seemed to be driven largely by CMV exposure. In a later analysis, HLA-associated TCR beta chains were found to be more clonally expanded and to have lower generation probabilities than equally common non-associated chains. In a later analysis, some 17,000 TCR beta sequences were associated with specific HLA alleles at a false discovery rate of 0.05. Linkage disequilibrium might explain the correlated functional status among segregating V segments, but an unknown experimental factor could not be excluded. The sequencing pipeline was judged likely to have produced a cluster of highly shared sequence variants as a technical artifact. Assigning TCR associations to individual alleles was difficult when HLA alleles, especially DR and DQ, strongly co-occurred. Because counts were too low, seventeen rarely observed V segments, including chromosome 9 orphons, were excluded from the earlier analysis of under 650 of the donors. A further reported finding was that TCR beta sequences accurately predicted the HLA-A and HLA-B alleles for most subjects in the first cohort. An association between a missense DCLRE1C variant and V-gene and J-gene trimming of TCR beta chains was found in a later genetic analysis and replicated in an independent cohort. Some IMGT-functional V segments, including TRBV6-2 and TRBV6-3, could not be distinguished by the 87-base-pair reads and were therefore excluded. HLA typing was unavailable for some donors at each locus, so association tests used only the typed subset. In a later analysis, several top co-occurrence clusters were reported to appear linked to parvovirus B19, influenza, CMV and Epstein-Barr virus. The presence/absence analyses assumed that sequencing depth was roughly uniform across donors, and that assumption may not be true. For the cohort, immune exposure information was limited to CMV serostatus. The classifier was reported to diagnose cytomegalovirus status with high specificity and sensitivity in both the original cohort and the validation cohort. The cohort was sequenced for TCR beta chains only, and without alpha or paired-chain data the features that could be detected were limited. A later analysis found that TCR association rates varied across HLA loci, with DRB1 alleles showing the most associated TCRs and HLA-C alleles the fewest. A total of roughly 160 TCR beta chains were listed by the study as associated with cytomegalovirus. According to a later genetic analysis, donors in an Asian-associated ancestry cluster had fewer N-insertions in productive TCRs than the approximately 610-donor mean. Broadly in line with IMGT annotations, most TCR beta V segments showed up in productive rearrangements about 87% or about 30% of the time in an earlier analysis of several hundred of the donors. Across donors, most TCR sequences were observed very rarely, whereas some public TCRs were present in many individuals.

According to the germline V gene, CDR1 reads MNHEY and CDR2 reads SVGAGI. The CDR3, cysteine through phenylalanine, is 13 amino acids long. The sequence is cut down to CDR3 DNA, 39 bases in frame from base 1. V was cut back by 10 bases and J by 4 bases, leaving a gap of 16 bases between them. The cohort was made up of approximately 670 healthy bone marrow donors. At the time of sampling, every cohort member was nominally healthy, though immune exposures that went unrecorded were likely present. The donor was CMV seronegative and belonged to the group of over 300 seronegative cohort members. Each donor provided a peripheral blood sample, and peripheral blood mononuclear cells were used for TCR beta sequencing. The Qiagen DNeasy Blood Extraction Kit was used to extract genomic DNA from the blood cell samples. Turning to this clone: No cognate antigen has been identified for it. The input lacks base qualities; no much larger clone sits a single base away.

The library was generated by the immunoSEQ multiplex PCR assay. The multiplex PCR relied on a mix of 60 forward primers for TCR Vbeta segments and 13 reverse primers for TCR Jbeta segments. The CDR3 region of rearranged TCR beta genes was amplified from genomic DNA with a multiplex PCR assay. The Illumina HiSeq System was used to sequence the amplified TCR beta libraries as 87-base-pair reads. On the study's bioinformatics: A later analysis counted approximately 74 million unique TCR beta chains across the 666 repertoires, and 9.5 million to 11 million of these chains were shared by at least two donors. Raw reads were error-corrected and collapsed into unique sequences by a nearest-neighbor algorithm in which closely related sequences were merged to remove PCR and sequencing errors. CDR3 sequences were aligned to IMGT reference sequences to assign V, D and J gene segments. For a sequence to be retained, a match of at least six nucleotides to both a V gene segment and a J gene segment was required. A rearrangement was called productive if the CDR3 had no stop codons and remained in frame with V and J, and every other rearrangement was called non-productive. CDR3 was defined by IMGT convention, running from the second conserved V-encoded cysteine to the conserved J-encoded phenylalanine. In an earlier analysis of roughly 610 of the donors, sequences lacking an unambiguous match to a single V gene segment were excluded. An earlier analysis of 500 to 600 of the donors classified V segments as functional when productive rearrangements were above 56.7% and as segregating when the standard deviation between donors was above 5%. A statistical classification framework was built to diagnose cytomegalovirus status from the catalog of TCR beta chain sequences. In a later analysis, V and J genes were assigned by comparing TCR nucleotide sequences against IMGT/GENE-DB human TR gene sequences. In a later analysis, CDR3 sequences and most-parsimonious VDJ recombination scenarios were assigned using the TCRdist pipeline. In a later analysis, every TCR beta chain was defined by the combination of its CDR3 amino acid sequence and its V-gene family, and reads without a unique V-gene family were dropped. As a way to deal with suspected cross-contamination and a sequencing artifact, a later analysis dropped more than 500 nucleotide sequences that were highly shared and had low generation probability. A later analysis calculated a clonal expansion index for each public chain from normalized within-repertoire ranks of inferred template counts. In a later analysis, generation probabilities were computed with a VDJ recombination model fitted to out-of-frame rearrangements, and the resulting probabilities were checked against IGoR. In a later analysis, hypergeometric tests were used to score TCR-TCR, TCR-HLA and TCR-CMV co-occurrence, with a repertoire-size bias correction applied to TCR pairs. In a later analysis, false discovery rates were estimated by permuting HLA or CMV assignments 20 times. A later analysis grouped co-occurring TCRs with DBSCAN, adding TCRdist sequence similarity when clustering within HLA-allele-positive subsets. Repertoires with fewer than 30,000 or more than 120,000 public chains, plus five repertoires with anomalous nucleotide sharing, were excluded from co-occurrence clustering. TCRdb obtained this table from immuneACCESS and retained in-frame rearrangements with V and J assigned. These tables miss some clones; where compared with another copy, unresolved V genes account for less than half of the shortfall, and the remainder is unexplained. V and J calls plus clone size are reproduced from that table; the DNA served to infer D and trimming. The sample table holds roughly 120,000 clones, of which approximately 83% were seen once. The leading ten clones occupy less than 2% of the sample.

The receptor chain draws on TRBV6-5 and TRBJ1-2; D gene: possibly TRBD1, on 5 matching bases. The sample consisted of PBMCs. This clonotype was obtained from a man in his forties in good health and CMV-seronegative. The nucleotide sequence is TGTGCCACCTCTCAGGGAGGAAGCTATGGCTACACCTTC. The translation is CATSQGGSYGYTF.